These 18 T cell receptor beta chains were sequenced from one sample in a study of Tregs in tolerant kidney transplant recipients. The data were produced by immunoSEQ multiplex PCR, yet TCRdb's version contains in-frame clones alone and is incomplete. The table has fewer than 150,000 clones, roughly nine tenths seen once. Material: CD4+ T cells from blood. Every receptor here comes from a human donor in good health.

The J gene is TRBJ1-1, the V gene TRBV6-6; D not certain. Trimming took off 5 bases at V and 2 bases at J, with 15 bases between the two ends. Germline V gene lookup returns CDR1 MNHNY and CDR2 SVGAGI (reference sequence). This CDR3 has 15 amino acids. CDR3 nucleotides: TGTGCCAGCAGTGATTTCGCCGCTACTAACACTGAAGCTTTCTTT. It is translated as CASSDFAATNTEAFF.

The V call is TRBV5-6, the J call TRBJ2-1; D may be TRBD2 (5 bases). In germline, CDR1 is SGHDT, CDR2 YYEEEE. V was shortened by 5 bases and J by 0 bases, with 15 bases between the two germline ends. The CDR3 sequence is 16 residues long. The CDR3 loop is CASRRGGASSYNEQFF. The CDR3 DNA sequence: TGTGCCAGCAGGCGCGGAGGTGCGAGCTCCTACAATGAGCAGTTCTTC.

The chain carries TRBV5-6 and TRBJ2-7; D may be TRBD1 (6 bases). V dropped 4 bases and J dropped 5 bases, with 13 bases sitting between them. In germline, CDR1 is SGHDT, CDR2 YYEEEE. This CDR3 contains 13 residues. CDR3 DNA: TGTGCCAGCAGCCTCACCTCAGGGGACGAGCAGTACTTC. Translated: CASSLTSGDEQYF.

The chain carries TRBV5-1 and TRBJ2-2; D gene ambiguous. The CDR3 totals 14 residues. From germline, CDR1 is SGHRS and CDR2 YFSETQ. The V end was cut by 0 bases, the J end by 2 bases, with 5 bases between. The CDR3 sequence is CASSLGPNTGELFF. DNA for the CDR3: TGCGCCAGCAGCTTGGGACCCAACACCGGGGAGCTGTTTTTT.

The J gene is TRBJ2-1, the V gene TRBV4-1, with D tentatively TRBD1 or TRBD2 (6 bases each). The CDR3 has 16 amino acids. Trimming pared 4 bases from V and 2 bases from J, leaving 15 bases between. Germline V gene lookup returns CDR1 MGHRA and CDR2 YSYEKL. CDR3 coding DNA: TGCGCCAGCAGCCCCCCGGGGGCCAGGGCCTACAATGAGCAGTTCTTC. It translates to CASSPPGARAYNEQFF.

CDR3 sequence (DNA): TGCGCCAGCGCCCCTGGGAGCCCCGAGTTCAATGAGCAGTTCTTC. Encoded protein: CASAPGSPEFNEQFF. The chain couples TRBV5-1 to TRBJ2-1; TRBD2 might be the D (5 bases). The CDR3 totals 15 residues. Germline CDR1 SGHRS, CDR2 YFSETQ. The V end lost 7 bases, the J end lost 6 bases, and 20 bases lay between the germline ends. The entire variable domain, with the rest obtained from reference TRBV5-1 and TRBJ2-1, is as follows: KAGVTQTPRYLIKTRGQQVTLSCSPISGHRSVSWYQQTPGQGLQFLFEYFSETQRNKGNFPGRFSGRQFSNSRSEMNVSTLELGDSALYLCASAPGSPEFNEQFFGPGTRLTVL.

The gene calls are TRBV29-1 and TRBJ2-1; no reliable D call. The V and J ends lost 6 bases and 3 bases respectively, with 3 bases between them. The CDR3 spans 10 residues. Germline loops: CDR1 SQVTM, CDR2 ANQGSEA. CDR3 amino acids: CSVLYNEQFF. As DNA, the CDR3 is TGCAGCGTCCTCTACAATGAGCAGTTCTTC.

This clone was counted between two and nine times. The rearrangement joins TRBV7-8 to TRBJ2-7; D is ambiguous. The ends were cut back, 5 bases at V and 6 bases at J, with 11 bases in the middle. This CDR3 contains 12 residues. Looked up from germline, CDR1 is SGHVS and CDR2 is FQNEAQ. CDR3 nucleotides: TGTGCCAGCAGCCCGCTGCCTCTCGAGCAGTACTTC. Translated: CASSPLPLEQYF.

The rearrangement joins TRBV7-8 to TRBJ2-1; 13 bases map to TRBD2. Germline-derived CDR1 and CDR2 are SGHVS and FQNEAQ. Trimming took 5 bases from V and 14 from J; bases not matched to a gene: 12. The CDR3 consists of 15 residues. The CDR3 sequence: CASSPGTSGRGREFF. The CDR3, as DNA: TGTGCCAGCAGCCCCGGTACTAGCGGGAGGGGCCGGGAGTTCTTC.

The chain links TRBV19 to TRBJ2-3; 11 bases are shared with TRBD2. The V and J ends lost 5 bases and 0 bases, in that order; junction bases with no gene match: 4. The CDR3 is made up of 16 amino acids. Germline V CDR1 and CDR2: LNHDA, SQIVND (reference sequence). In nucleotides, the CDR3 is TGTGCCAGTAGTCACATAGCGGGAGGGAGCACAGATACGCAGTATTTT. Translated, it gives CASSHIAGGSTDTQYF.

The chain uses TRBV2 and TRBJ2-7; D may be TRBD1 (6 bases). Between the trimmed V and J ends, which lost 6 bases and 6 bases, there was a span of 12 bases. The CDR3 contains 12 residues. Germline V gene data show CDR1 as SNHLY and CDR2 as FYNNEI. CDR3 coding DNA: TGTGCCAGCAGGGTAGGACAGTCCGAGCAGTACTTC. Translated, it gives CASRVGQSEQYF.

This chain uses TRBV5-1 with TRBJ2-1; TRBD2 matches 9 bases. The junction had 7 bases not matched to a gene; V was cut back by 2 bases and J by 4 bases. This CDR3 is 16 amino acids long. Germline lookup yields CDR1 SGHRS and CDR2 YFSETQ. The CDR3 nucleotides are TGCGCCAGCAGCTTTGTAGCGGGAGTCGGTTACAATGAGCAGTTCTTC. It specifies CASSFVAGVGYNEQFF.

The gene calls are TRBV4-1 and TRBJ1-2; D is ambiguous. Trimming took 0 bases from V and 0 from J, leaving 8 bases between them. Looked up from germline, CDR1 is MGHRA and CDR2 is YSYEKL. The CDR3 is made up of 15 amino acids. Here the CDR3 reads CASSQDMNTNYGYTF. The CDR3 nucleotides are TGCGCCAGCAGCCAAGATATGAATACTAACTATGGCTACACCTTC.

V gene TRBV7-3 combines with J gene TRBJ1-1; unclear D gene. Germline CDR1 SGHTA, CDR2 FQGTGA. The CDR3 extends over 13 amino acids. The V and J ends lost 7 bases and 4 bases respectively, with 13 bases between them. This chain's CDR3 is CASKRRAGTEAFF. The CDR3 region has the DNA TGTGCCAGCAAACGAAGGGCCGGCACTGAAGCTTTCTTT.

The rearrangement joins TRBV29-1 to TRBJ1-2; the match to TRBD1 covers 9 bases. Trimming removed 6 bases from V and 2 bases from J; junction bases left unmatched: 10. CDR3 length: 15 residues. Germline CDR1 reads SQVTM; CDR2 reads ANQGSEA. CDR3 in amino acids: CSVGDRVGINYGYTF. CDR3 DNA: TGCAGCGTCGGGGACAGGGTGGGGATCAACTATGGCTACACCTTC.

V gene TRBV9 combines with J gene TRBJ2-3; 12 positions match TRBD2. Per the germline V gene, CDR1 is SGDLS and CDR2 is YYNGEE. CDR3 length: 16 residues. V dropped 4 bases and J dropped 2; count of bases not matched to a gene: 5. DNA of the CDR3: TGTGCCAGCAGCCCCCTAGCGGGGGGGGTCACAGATACGCAGTATTTT. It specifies CASSPLAGGVTDTQYF.

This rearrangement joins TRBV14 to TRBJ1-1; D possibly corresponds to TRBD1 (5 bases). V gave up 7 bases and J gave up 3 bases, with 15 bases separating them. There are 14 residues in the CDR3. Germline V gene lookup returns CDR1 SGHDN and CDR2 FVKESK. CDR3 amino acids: CASTSGGGHTEAFF. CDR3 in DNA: TGTGCCAGCACCTCCGGCGGGGGTCACACTGAAGCTTTCTTT.

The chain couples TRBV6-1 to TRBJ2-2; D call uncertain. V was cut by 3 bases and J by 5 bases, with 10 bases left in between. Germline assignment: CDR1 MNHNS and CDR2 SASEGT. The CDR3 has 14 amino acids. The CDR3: CASSDPTRTGELFF. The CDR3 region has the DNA TGTGCCAGCAGTGACCCCACGAGAACCGGGGAGCTGTTTTTT.